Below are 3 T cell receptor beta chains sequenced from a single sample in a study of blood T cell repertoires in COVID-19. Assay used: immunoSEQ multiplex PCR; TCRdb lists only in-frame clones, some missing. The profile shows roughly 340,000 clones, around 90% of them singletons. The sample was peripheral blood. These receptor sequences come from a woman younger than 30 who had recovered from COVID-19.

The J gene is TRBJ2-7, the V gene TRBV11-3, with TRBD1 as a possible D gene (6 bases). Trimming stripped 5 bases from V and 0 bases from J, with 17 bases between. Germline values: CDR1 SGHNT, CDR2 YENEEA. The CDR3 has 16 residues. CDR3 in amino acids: CASSPEQGLSSYEQYV. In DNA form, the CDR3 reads TGTGCCAGCAGCCCTGAACAGGGATTGAGCTCCTACGAGCAGTACGTC.

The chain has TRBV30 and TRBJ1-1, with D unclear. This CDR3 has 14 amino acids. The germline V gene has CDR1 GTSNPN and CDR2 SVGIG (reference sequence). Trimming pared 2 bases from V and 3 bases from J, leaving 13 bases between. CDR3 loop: CAWSPSGRHTEAFF. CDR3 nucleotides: TGTGCCTGGAGTCCATCGGGTAGGCACACTGAAGCTTTCTTT.

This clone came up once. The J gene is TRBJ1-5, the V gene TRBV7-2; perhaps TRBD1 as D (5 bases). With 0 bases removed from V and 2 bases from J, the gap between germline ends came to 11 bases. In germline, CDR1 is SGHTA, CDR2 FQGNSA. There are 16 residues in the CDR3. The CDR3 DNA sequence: TGTGCCAGCAGCTTAGCCGGGTCGGGGGGCAATCAGCCCCAGCATTTT. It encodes CASSLAGSGGNQPQHF.